A selection of T cell receptor beta chains follows, all from one sample in a study of tumor-infiltrating lymphocytes in primary liver carcinoma. One entry per CDR3 protein, called by TCRdb with MiXCR from the multiplex PCR reads. The sample yields approximately 300,000 distinct CDR3 sequences, 60% to 80% seen once. The specimen sequenced was peripheral blood. Every receptor here comes from a middle-aged man with primary liver carcinoma and hepatitis B virus infection. The CDR3 runs from the conserved cysteine through the conserved F or W. The D gene is left open where the match is weak. Rows give clone size only sometimes, using once, few, many, or a class for an expanded clone.

length,J,size,D,V,CDR3,DNA
15,TRBJ1-1,few,NA,TRBV7-8,CASSSGRLANTEAFF,TGTGCCAGCAGCTCCGGCCGGCTCGCGAACACTGAAGCTTTCTTT
11,TRBJ2-1,NA,NA,TRBV30,CAWRDYNEQFF,TGTGCCTGGAGGGATTACAATGAGCAGTTCTTC
18,TRBJ2-1,NA,TRBD2,TRBV7-9,CASSSSGLAGRGNNEQFF,TGTGCCAGCAGCTCTAGCGGACTAGCGGGACGGGGGAACAATGAGCAGTTCTTC
14,TRBJ2-1,NA,NA,TRBV5-6,CASSEQGGDNEQLF,TGTGCCAGCAGCGAACAGGGGGGGGACAATGAGCAGCTCTTC
14,TRBJ1-1,NA,NA,TRBV12-3/TRBV12-4,CASSTQDRNTETFF,TGTGCCAGCAGTACCCAGGATAGAAACACTGAGACTTTCTTT
14,TRBJ1-1,many,NA,TRBV5-6,CASSLGRENTEAFF,TGTGCCAGCAGCTTGGGCAGGGAGAACACTGAAGCTTTCTTT
16,TRBJ2-7,NA,TRBD2,TRBV6-5,CACKGGASGDAYEQYF,TGTGCCTGCAAGGGGGGTGCTAGCGGGGATGCCTACGAGCAATACTTC
17,TRBJ2-2,NA,TRBD1,TRBV4-2,CASSPLAGQGNIGELFF,TGTGCCAGCAGCCCTTTAGCTGGACAGGGGAACATCGGGGAGCTGTTTTTC
14,TRBJ2-7,NA,TRBD1,TRBV28,CASSLKQGAYEQYF,TGTGCCAGCAGTTTGAAACAGGGGGCCTACGAGCAGTACTTC
17,TRBJ2-5,many,TRBD2,TRBV4-2,CASSQVSGSGRPKAQYF,TGTGCCAGCAGCCAAGTTAGCGGTAGCGGGAGGCCCAAGGCCCAGTACTTC
13,TRBJ1-2,NA,NA,TRBV5-1,CASSETSNYGYTF,TGCGCCAGCAGCGAAACCTCTAACTATGGCTACACCTTC
15,TRBJ2-3,NA,NA,TRBV11-3,CACSLGVGRTDMQYF,TGTGCCTGCAGCCTAGGCGTGGGACGCACAGATATGCAGTATTTT